This entry concerns a single TCR beta chain. V was clipped by 2 bases and J by 4 bases, with 12 bases between them. Germline V gene data show CDR1 as LGHNA and CDR2 as YSLEER. The CDR3 sequence is 14 residues long. This sample is drawn from a study of T-cell memory formation after mild COVID-19. TCRdb reprocessed the 5' RACE reads via MiXCR and lists one record per CDR3 protein. The sample has roughly 350,000 distinct CDR3 sequences, approximately 14% seen once. The receptor was isolated from a man between 18 and 29 years old who had mild COVID-19 (a few samples of this study predate the infection). Cell type and time point are not known. Sequencing used PBMCs or a T cell subset sorted from them (not recorded which). The rearrangement joins TRBV4-3 to TRBJ2-7; tentative D call: TRBD2 (5 bases). Here the CDR3 reads CASSQLPEGYEQYF. CDR3 bases: TGCGCCAGCAGCCAACTACCCGAGGGTTACGAGCAGTACTTC.